Included here is one T cell receptor (beta chain) sequence, with context. Its antigen is not known. Using immunoSEQ multiplex PCR, the repertoire was profiled, and TCRdb retains in-frame clones only, with some absent. The table lists roughly 200,000 clones, roughly nine tenths of them singletons. Timing groups of about 4 and about 12 weeks for second doses were pooled. These data come from a study of T cell responses to AZD1222 COVID-19 vaccine. Overall study results and limits: Dominant at 160-218 and 743-854, vaccine-associated CD4 TCRs also spanned spike. Females made up more of the donors, who were largely white British, and clonal diversity may have come out too low.

This CDR3 has 14 amino acids. V was clipped by 2 bases and J by 5 bases, with 10 bases between them. CDR1 MNHEY and CDR2 SVGAGI come from the germline V gene. This sequence was found in an adult who received the AZD1222 COVID-19 vaccine. The V call is TRBV6-5, the J call TRBJ2-1; D gene unclear. The material was peripheral blood, obtained 28 days after the second AZD1222 dose. CDR3 residues: CASSYMRLNNEQFF. CDR3 nucleotides: TGTGCCAGCAGTTACATGCGACTCAACAATGAGCAGTTCTTC.